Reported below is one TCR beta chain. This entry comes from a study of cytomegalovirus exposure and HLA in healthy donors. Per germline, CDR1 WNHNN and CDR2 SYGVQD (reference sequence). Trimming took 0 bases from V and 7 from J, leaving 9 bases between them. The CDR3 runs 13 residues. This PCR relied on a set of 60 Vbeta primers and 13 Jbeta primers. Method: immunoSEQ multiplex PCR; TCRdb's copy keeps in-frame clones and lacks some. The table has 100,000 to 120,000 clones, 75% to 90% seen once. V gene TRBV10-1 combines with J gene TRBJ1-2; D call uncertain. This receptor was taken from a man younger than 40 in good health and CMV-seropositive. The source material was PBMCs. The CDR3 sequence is CASSESREGGYTF. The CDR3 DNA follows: TGCGCCAGCAGTGAGTCGAGGGAAGGTGGCTACACCTTC.